The 18 T cell receptor beta chains presented below share a single source sample, sequenced in a study of early T cells in non-severe SARS-CoV-2 infection. TCRdb reprocessed the 5' RACE reads with MiXCR, giving one entry per CDR3 protein. This sample has 80,000 or so distinct CDR3 sequences, with roughly 13% found just once. Material for sequencing was whole blood. The receptor source for this set is an adult who was a healthcare worker with PCR-confirmed SARS-CoV-2 infection or an uninfected control (not recorded which).

This clonotype has more than one count but fewer than ten. The V and J genes are TRBV29-1 and TRBJ2-1; TRBD2 matches at 12 bases. From germline, CDR1 is SQVTM and CDR2 ANQGSEA. The CDR3 length is 17 residues. Trimming removed 2 bases from V and 5 bases from J; junction bases left unmatched: 10. The CDR3 loop reads CSVEPVVRTSGNNEQFF. The CDR3 region has the DNA TGCAGCGTTGAACCCGTGGTGCGGACTAGCGGGAACAATGAGCAGTTCTTC.

This clonotype was seen only a few times. This chain links TRBV12-3 or TRBV12-4 with TRBJ2-1; the D gene is possibly TRBD2 (6 bases). This CDR3 spans 16 amino acids. V was cut by 5 bases and J by 0 bases, with 14 bases left in between. CDR3 region: CASSPSDGSSYNEQFF. CDR3 DNA sequence: TGTGCCAGCAGTCCTTCCGACGGGAGCTCCTACAATGAGCAGTTCTTC.

This clonotype was recorded at least ten times. V gene TRBV7-8 combines with J gene TRBJ2-7; the D is unclear. V lost 2 bases and J lost 1, with 0 bases in between. The CDR3 runs to 11 residues. Looked up from germline, CDR1 is SGHVS and CDR2 is FQNEAQ. The CDR3: CASSLSYEQYF. DNA for the CDR3: TGTGCCAGCAGCTTATCCTACGAGCAGTACTTC.

This chain uses TRBV11-2 with TRBJ2-1; TRBD2 aligns across 10 bases. Germline CDR1 is SGHAT and CDR2 is FQNNGV. J lost 7 bases, V lost 3 bases, and 12 bases had no gene match. This CDR3 is 17 amino acids long. The CDR3 here is CASSFSPSGRVPNEQFF. The CDR3 DNA reads as TGTGCCAGCAGCTTCTCCCCTAGCGGGAGAGTACCGAATGAGCAGTTCTTC.

The V and J genes are TRBV5-4 and TRBJ1-2; 8 bases align to TRBD1. This CDR3 has 16 residues. Trimming took 0 bases from V and 2 from J; bases not matched to a gene: 6. Germline CDR1 reads SGHNT; CDR2 reads YYREEE (reference sequence). The CDR3 region is CASSLGGTGTNYGYTF. The CDR3, as DNA: TGTGCCAGCAGCTTGGGGGGGACAGGAACGAACTATGGCTACACCTTC.

The V gene is TRBV6-2 or TRBV6-3, the J gene TRBJ2-3, with D uncertain. This CDR3 region has 12 residues. V was pared by 4 bases and J by 6 bases, with 8 bases between. Germline V gives CDR1 MNHEY, CDR2 SVGEGT. CDR3 DNA: TGTGCCAGCAGTTTCGCCGGGGATACGCAGTATTTT. Translating it yields CASSFAGDTQYF.

The rearrangement links TRBV6-4 to TRBJ2-1; 7 bases align to TRBD2. This CDR3 region has 15 residues. The ends lost 0 bases at V and 7 bases at J; junction bases unmatched: 6. Germline loops: CDR1 MRHNA, CDR2 SNTAGT. The CDR3 nucleotides are TGTGCCAGCAGTGACTCGGCTAGCGGAGTAAATGAGCAGTTCTTC. Encoded protein: CASSDSASGVNEQFF.

This clonotype has at least ten counts. This chain joins TRBV7-9 and TRBJ2-6, with 8 bases fitting TRBD1. Trimming cost V 5 bases and J 4 bases; bases outside gene matches: 7. Germline V gene lookup returns CDR1 SEHNR and CDR2 FQNEAQ (reference sequence). There are 16 residues in the CDR3. The CDR3, as DNA: TGTGCCAGCAGCCCACGGACAGGGAGAGGGGCCAACGTCCTGACTTTC. This sequence encodes CASSPRTGRGANVLTF.

This clonotype was detected a few times. The chain is built from TRBV24-1 and TRBJ2-5; unclear D gene. The length of the CDR3 is 13 residues. V was clipped by 3 bases and J by 6 bases, with 10 bases between them. Per germline, CDR1 KGHDR and CDR2 SFDVKD. CDR3 loop: CATSDGIDQTQYF. In DNA, the CDR3 is TGTGCCACCAGTGATGGGATAGACCAGACCCAGTACTTC.

This clonotype was picked up many times. The rearrangement links TRBV10-3 to TRBJ1-5; D is unclear. This CDR3 is 14 amino acids long. The V end lost 2 bases, the J end lost 8 bases, and 13 bases lay between the germline ends. Germline lookup yields CDR1 ENHRY and CDR2 SYGVKD. CDR3 amino acids: CAISETPDPKPQHF. For the CDR3, the DNA is TGTGCCATCAGTGAGACCCCGGATCCGAAGCCCCAGCATTTT.

The chain recombines TRBV29-1 with TRBJ2-3; D unresolved. The germline gives CDR1 SQVTM, CDR2 ANQGSEA. The CDR3 sequence is 15 residues long. Trimming removed 1 base at V and 2 bases at J, with 13 bases between. CDR3 sequence: CSVEGVTRATDTQYF. CDR3 DNA: TGCAGCGTTGAAGGCGTGACTCGTGCCACAGATACGCAGTATTTT.

The V call is TRBV4-1, the J call TRBJ2-5, with D unclear. The V end lost 0 bases, the J end lost 5 bases, and 16 bases lay between the germline ends. Germline loops: CDR1 MGHRA, CDR2 YSYEKL. The CDR3 spans 16 residues. CDR3 sequence reads: CASSQDSLGLEETQYF. As DNA, the CDR3 is TGCGCCAGCAGCCAAGATTCTCTAGGCCTAGAGGAGACCCAGTACTTC.

This clonotype was picked up many times. The chain employs TRBV12-3 or TRBV12-4 and TRBJ1-3; D not certain. CDR3 size: 12 residues. The V gene lost 3 bases and the J gene lost 4 bases, with 4 bases spanning the gap. The CDR3 here is CASSLGGNTIYF. For the CDR3, the DNA is TGTGCCAGCAGTTTGGGGGGAAACACCATATATTTT.

The sample holds many counts of this clonotype. This rearrangement joins TRBV6-1 to TRBJ2-1; 10 bases match TRBD1. This CDR3 spans 17 amino acids. The germline gives CDR1 MNHNS, CDR2 SASEGT. V shed 6 bases, J shed 4 bases, and the junction held 12 bases outside the gene matches. CDR3 in amino acids: CASSETWGTGVYNEQFF. In DNA form, the CDR3 reads TGTGCCAGCAGCGAGACCTGGGGGACAGGGGTTTACAATGAGCAGTTCTTC.

The chain employs TRBV29-1 and TRBJ1-1; D is unresolved. The CDR3 length is 14 residues. Trimming pared 4 bases from V and 0 bases from J, leaving 12 bases between. Germline assignment: CDR1 SQVTM and CDR2 ANQGSEA. CDR3 loop: CSVGQRAVNTEAFF. CDR3 DNA sequence: TGCAGCGTTGGTCAGCGTGCGGTGAACACTGAAGCTTTCTTT. Looking up the rest from reference TRBV29-1 and TRBJ1-1 gives the full variable domain: SAVISQKPSRDICQRGTSLTIQCQVDSQVTMMFWYRQQPGQSLTLIATANQGSEATYESGFVIDKFPISRPNLTFSTLTVSNMSPEDSSIYLCSVGQRAVNTEAFFGQGTRLTVV.

This clonotype has ten or more counts. The chain combines TRBV2 with TRBJ1-2; tentative D call: TRBD1 (5 bases). Germline V CDR1 and CDR2: SNHLY, FYNNEI. V lost 4 bases and J 4 bases, leaving 7 bases between the germline ends. The CDR3 totals 12 residues. The CDR3 region is CASSVDSYGYTF. CDR3 sequence (DNA): TGTGCCAGCAGTGTCGACAGCTATGGCTACACCTTC. Variable domain in full (rest from reference TRBV2 and TRBJ1-2): EPEVTQTPSHQVTQMGQEVILRCVPISNHLYFYWYRQILGQKVEFLVSFYNNEISEKSEIFDDQFSVERPDGSNFTLKIRSTKLEDSAMYFCASSVDSYGYTFGSGTRLTVV.

This clonotype has more than one count but fewer than ten. CDR3 sequence: CAWSKGGLYNEQFF. As DNA, the CDR3 is TGTGCCTGGAGTAAGGGCGGACTCTACAATGAGCAGTTCTTC. The chain uses TRBV30 and TRBJ2-1; possibly TRBD2 for D (5 bases). CDR3 length: 14 residues. Trimming stripped 2 bases from V and 3 bases from J, with 11 bases between. The germline V gene encodes CDR1 GTSNPN and CDR2 SVGIG (reference sequence).

In this sample, this clonotype turned up many times. The V gene is TRBV20-1, the J gene TRBJ2-7; 12 positions match TRBD2. The CDR3 has 20 residues. Germline V gives CDR1 DFQATT, CDR2 SNEGSKA (reference sequence). V was clipped by 5 bases and J by 2 bases; unmatched bases: 22. CDR3 amino acids: CSAEHRTSGEAPVRAYEQYF. CDR3 DNA: TGCAGTGCTGAACATCGGACTAGCGGGGAGGCACCCGTTCGGGCCTACGAGCAGTACTTC.